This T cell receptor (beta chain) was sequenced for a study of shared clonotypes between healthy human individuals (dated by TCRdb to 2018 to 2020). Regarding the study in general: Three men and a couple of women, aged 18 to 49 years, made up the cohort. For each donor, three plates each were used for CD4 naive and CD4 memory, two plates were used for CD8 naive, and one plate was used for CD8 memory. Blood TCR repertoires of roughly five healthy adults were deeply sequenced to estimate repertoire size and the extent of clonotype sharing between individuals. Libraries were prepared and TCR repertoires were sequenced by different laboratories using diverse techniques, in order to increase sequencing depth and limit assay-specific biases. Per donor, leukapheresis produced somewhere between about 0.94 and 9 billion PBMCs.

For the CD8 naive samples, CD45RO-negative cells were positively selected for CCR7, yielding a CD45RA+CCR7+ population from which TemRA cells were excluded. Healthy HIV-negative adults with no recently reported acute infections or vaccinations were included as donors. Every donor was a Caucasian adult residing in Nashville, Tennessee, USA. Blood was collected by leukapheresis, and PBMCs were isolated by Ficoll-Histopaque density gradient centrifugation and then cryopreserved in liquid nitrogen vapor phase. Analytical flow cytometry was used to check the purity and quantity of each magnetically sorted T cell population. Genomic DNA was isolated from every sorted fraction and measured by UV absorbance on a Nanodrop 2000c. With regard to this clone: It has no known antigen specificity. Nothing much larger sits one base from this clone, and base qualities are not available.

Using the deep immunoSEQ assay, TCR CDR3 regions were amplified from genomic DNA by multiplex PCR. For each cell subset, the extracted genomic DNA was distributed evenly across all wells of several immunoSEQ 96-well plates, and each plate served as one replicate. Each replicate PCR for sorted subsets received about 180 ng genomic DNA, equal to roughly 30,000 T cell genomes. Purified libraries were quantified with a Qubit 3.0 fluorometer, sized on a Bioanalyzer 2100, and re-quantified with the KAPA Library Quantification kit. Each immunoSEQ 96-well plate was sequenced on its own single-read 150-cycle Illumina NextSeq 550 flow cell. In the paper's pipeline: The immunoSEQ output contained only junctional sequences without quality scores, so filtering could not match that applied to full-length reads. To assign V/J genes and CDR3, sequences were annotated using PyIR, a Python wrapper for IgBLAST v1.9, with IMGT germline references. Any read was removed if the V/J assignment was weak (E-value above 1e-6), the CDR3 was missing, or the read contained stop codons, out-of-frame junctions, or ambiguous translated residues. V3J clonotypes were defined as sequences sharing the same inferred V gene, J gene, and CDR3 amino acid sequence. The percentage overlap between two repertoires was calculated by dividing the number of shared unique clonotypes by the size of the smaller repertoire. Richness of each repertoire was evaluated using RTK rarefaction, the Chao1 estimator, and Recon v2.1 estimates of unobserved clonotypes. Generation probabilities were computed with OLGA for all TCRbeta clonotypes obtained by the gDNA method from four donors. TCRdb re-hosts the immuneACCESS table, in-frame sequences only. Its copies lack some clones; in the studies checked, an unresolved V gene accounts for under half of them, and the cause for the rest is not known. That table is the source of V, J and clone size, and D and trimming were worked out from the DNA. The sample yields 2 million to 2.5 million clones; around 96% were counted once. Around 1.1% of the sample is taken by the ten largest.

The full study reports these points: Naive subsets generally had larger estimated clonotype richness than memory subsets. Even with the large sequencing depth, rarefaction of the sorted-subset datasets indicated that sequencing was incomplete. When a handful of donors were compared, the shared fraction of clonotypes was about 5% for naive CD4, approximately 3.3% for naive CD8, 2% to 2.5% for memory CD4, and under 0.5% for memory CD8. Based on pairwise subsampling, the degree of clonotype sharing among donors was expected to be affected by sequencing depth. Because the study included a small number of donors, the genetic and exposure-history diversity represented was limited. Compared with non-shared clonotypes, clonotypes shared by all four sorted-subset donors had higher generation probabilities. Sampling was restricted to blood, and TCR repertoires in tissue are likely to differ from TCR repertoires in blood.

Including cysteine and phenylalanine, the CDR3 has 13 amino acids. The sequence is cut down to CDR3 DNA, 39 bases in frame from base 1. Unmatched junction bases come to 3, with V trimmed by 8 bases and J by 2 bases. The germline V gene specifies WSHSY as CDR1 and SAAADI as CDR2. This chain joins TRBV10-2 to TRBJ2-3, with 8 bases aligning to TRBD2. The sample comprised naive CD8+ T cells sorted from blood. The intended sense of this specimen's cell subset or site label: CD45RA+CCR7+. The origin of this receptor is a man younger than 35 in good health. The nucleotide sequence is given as TGCGCCAGCGTCGGGGGGGCCACAGATACGCAGTATTTT. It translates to CASVGGATDTQYF.